A single sample is the source of the 13 T cell receptor beta chains below, sequenced in a study of blood T cells in healthy people across ages. Combining a sample-barcoded 5' primer with a J-beta primer mix, a second PCR ran for about 7 to 12 cycles. Via MiXCR, TCRdb re-called the 5' RACE reads, giving one row per CDR3 protein. The sample gives hundreds of thousands of distinct CDR3 sequences, under 45% of which show up once; around 21% is in the top ten. Sequencing input: blood. These receptors all come from a man between 60 and 75 years old in good health.

The rearrangement links TRBV5-1 to TRBJ2-7, with TRBD1 matching 7 bases. This CDR3 contains 14 residues. J was trimmed by 3 bases and V by 4 bases; bases with no gene match: 7. Germline V CDR1 and CDR2: SGHRS, YFSETQ. The CDR3 loop reads CASSLDRSLYEQYF. The CDR3 nucleotides read TGCGCCAGCAGCCTGGACAGGAGTCTCTACGAGCAGTACTTC.

This clonotype appeared a few times. The chain uses TRBV6-5 and TRBJ2-5; D not resolved. Germline V CDR1 and CDR2: MNHEY, SVGAGI. The germline V and J ends were trimmed by 11 bases and 3 bases, with 10 bases remaining between them. The length of the CDR3 is 11 residues. As DNA, the CDR3 is TGTGCCGTGTGGGATAAAGAGACCCAGTACTTC. Translated: CAVWDKETQYF.

CDR3 residues: CSARVQGRADTQYF. The CDR3 DNA reads as TGCAGTGCTAGAGTCCAGGGCCGGGCAGATACGCAGTATTTT. The rearrangement uses TRBV20-1 and TRBJ2-3; tentatively, D is TRBD1 (5 bases). CDR1 is DFQATT and CDR2 is SNEGSKA in the germline V gene (reference sequence). V shed 1 base and J shed 4 bases, with 12 bases lying between them. CDR3 size: 14 residues.

The CDR3 coding sequence is TGCGCCAGCAGCAGGGAGGGGGTAAGGTGGTACGAGCAGTACTTC. Its translation: CASSREGVRWYEQYF. V is TRBV5-1 and J is TRBJ2-7, with a tentative D call TRBD2 (7 bases). Per germline, CDR1 SGHRS and CDR2 YFSETQ. The CDR3 sequence is 15 residues long. Trimming shortened V by 4 bases and J by 4 bases, and 18 bases separated the two germline ends.

A note on this clonotype: Compared with germline, one end of the junction differs, possibly owing to a read error. This chain connects TRBV10-3 to TRBJ2-3; 9 bases are a match to TRBD2. Germline V gives CDR1 ENHRY, CDR2 SYGVKD. This CDR3 spans 14 amino acids. The CDR3 reads CAISVAGDTGTQYF. As DNA, the CDR3 is TGTGCCATCAGTGTAGCGGGGGACACAGGTACGCAGTATTTT.

The DNA for the CDR3 is TGTGCCAGCGGCTCCCCCCGGAGGGGTTATAATCCCAAAAACATTCAGTACTTC. This encodes CASGSPRRGYNPKNIQYF. This chain connects TRBV11-3 to TRBJ2-4; D may be TRBD2 (6 bases). Looked up from germline, CDR1 is SGHNT and CDR2 is YENEEA. This CDR3 has 18 residues. Trimming left V 8 bases short and J 2 bases short, with 25 bases between.

A few counts support this clonotype. The chain is built from TRBV6-2 or TRBV6-3 and TRBJ1-5; no clear D. V was trimmed by 0 bases and J by 7 bases, leaving 10 bases between them. This CDR3 comprises 14 residues. Germline lookup yields CDR1 MNHEY and CDR2 SVGEGT. The CDR3 DNA is TGTGCCAGCAGTTACTCACGGTTGGAACAGCCCCAGCATTTT. It yields the protein CASSYSRLEQPQHF.

With respect to this clonotype: The germline gene is not matched at one end of the junction; a read error may be the cause. V is TRBV5-6 and J is TRBJ2-7; TRBD2 is a possible D gene (6 bases). Germline CDR1 and CDR2: SGHDT and YYEEEE. The CDR3 loop spans 14 amino acids. The CDR3 bases are TGTGTCAGCAGCACCCGGGAGAGCTCCTACGAGCAGTACTTC. It encodes CVSSTRESSYEQYF. Full variable domain (outside the CDR3, taken from reference TRBV5-6 and TRBJ2-7): DAGVTQSPTHLIKTRGQQVTLRCSPKSGHDTVSWYQQALGQGPQFIFQYYEEEERQRGNFPDRFSGHQFPNYSSELNVNALLLGDSALYLCVSSTRESSYEQYFGPGTRLTVT.

The sample holds a few counts of this clonotype. The rearrangement uses TRBV19 and TRBJ2-7; a weak D match, TRBD2 (5 bases). This CDR3 is built from 15 residues. In germline, CDR1 is LNHDA, CDR2 SQIVND (reference sequence). The V gene lost 5 bases and the J gene lost 3 bases, with 17 bases spanning the gap. CDR3 nucleotides: TGTGCCAGTAGTCGGGAACTGGCGGGCGGCTACGAGCAGTACTTC. Protein product: CASSRELAGGYEQYF.

The V and J genes are TRBV24-1 and TRBJ2-5, with 8 positions matching TRBD2. The CDR3 extends over 16 amino acids. V lost 2 bases to trimming and J lost 3 bases; unmatched junction nucleotides: 7. From germline, CDR1 is KGHDR and CDR2 SFDVKD. The CDR3 DNA sequence: TGTGCCACCAGTGATTATGGCGGGGGGCAGAAAGAGACCCAGTACTTC. This codes for CATSDYGGGQKETQYF.

This rearrangement joins TRBV4-3 to TRBJ1-4; tentative D call: TRBD1 (6 bases). CDR3 length: 14 amino acids. V was shortened by 4 bases and J by 8 bases, with 14 bases between the two germline ends. CDR1 is LGHNA, CDR2 YSLEER, per germline. This CDR3 is CASSPKGVAEKLFF. For the CDR3, the DNA is TGCGCCAGCAGCCCAAAGGGGGTGGCGGAAAAACTGTTTTTT.

The V and J genes are TRBV28 and TRBJ2-5; TRBD1 might be the D (6 bases). The length of the CDR3 is 12 residues. Germline V gene lookup returns CDR1 MDHEN and CDR2 SYDVKM. V was trimmed by 4 bases and J by 9 bases, leaving 12 bases between them. The CDR3 bases are TGTGCCAGCAGTTCTACAGGGTGGGCCCAGTACTTC. Its translation: CASSSTGWAQYF.

This sequence joins TRBV3-1 and TRBJ2-5, with 11 bases that match TRBD2. The CDR3 sequence is 14 residues long. The ends lost 4 bases at V and 9 bases at J; junction bases unmatched: 7. Germline V CDR1 and CDR2: LGHDT, YNNKEL (reference sequence). This CDR3 reads CASSPGLADRAQYF. DNA for the CDR3: TGTGCCAGCAGCCCGGGACTAGCGGATCGGGCCCAGTACTTC.